The 27 T cell receptor beta chains given below trace back to one sample, sequenced in a study of cytomegalovirus exposure and HLA in healthy donors. 13 Jbeta primers and 60 Vbeta primers were used for the PCR. Profiling relied on immunoSEQ multiplex PCR, and the TCRdb table lists in-frame clones only, not all of them. The sample lists approximately 76,000 clones, around 80% occurring once. Sequenced input: PBMCs. Receptors were obtained from a man aged 30 to 45 in good health and CMV-seronegative.

This clone was found once. The gene calls are TRBV28 and TRBJ1-4, with D perhaps matching TRBD1 (5 bases). Germline V lookup: CDR1 MDHEN, CDR2 SYDVKM. Between the trimmed V and J ends, which lost 3 bases and 8 bases, there was a span of 10 bases. The CDR3 loop spans 13 amino acids. CDR3: CASSLSRGEKLFF. CDR3 nucleotide sequence: TGTGCCAGCAGTTTGAGTAGGGGAGAAAAACTGTTTTTT.

This chain connects TRBV6-5 to TRBJ2-7; TRBD2 agrees at 7 bases. V dropped 11 bases and J dropped 2; count of bases not matched to a gene: 6. This CDR3 spans 12 amino acids. CDR1 is MNHEY and CDR2 is SVGAGI in the germline V gene. The CDR3 bases are TGTGCCGTGGGGGGGGGAACCTACGAGCAGTACTTC. Protein sequence: CAVGGGTYEQYF.

The CDR3 here is CASSLGTSGRRELFF. CDR3 in DNA: TGTGCCAGCAGTTTAGGGACTAGCGGGAGGCGGGAGCTGTTTTTT. The rearrangement links TRBV28 to TRBJ2-2, with TRBD2 identical over 15 bases. CDR3 length: 15 residues. Germline assignment: CDR1 MDHEN and CDR2 SYDVKM. The V segment lost 2 bases and the J segment 9 bases; nucleotides outside the gene matches: 1.

The chain employs TRBV18 and TRBJ1-5; 10 nucleotides agree with TRBD1. Germline-derived CDR1 and CDR2 are KGHSH and LQKENI. J lost 8 bases, V lost 5 bases, and 9 bases had no gene match. The length of the CDR3 is 15 residues. CDR3 sequence: CASSAGTGDGEPQHF. CDR3 DNA: TGTGCCAGCTCAGCCGGGACAGGGGACGGGGAGCCCCAGCATTTT.

The chain links TRBV30 to TRBJ1-1; D unresolved. The CDR3 is made up of 12 amino acids. Trimming shortened V by 2 bases and J by 7 bases, and 11 bases separated the two germline ends. CDR1 and CDR2 (germline): GTSNPN, SVGIG (reference sequence). As DNA, the CDR3 is TGTGCCTGGAGTTTTGAACCCAGTGAAGCTTTCTTT. Residues: CAWSFEPSEAFF.

This sequence joins TRBV29-1 and TRBJ1-2, with a tentative D call TRBD1 (6 bases). Trimming pared 6 bases from V and 6 bases from J, leaving 17 bases between. The V gene's germline CDR1 is SQVTM and CDR2 ANQGSEA. The CDR3 runs 13 residues. The CDR3 sequence is CSVAGTPVDGYTF. DNA for the CDR3: TGCAGCGTGGCCGGGACACCCGTGGATGGCTACACCTTC.

The chain carries TRBV4-1 and TRBJ2-6, with D possibly TRBD2 on 6 matching bases. Germline CDR1 reads MGHRA; CDR2 reads YSYEKL. CDR3 size: 16 residues. Trimming left V 0 bases short and J 2 bases short, with 8 bases between. The CDR3 nucleotides read TGCGCCAGCAGCCAAGAGGAGGGGACTGGGGCCAACGTCCTGACTTTC. Translating it yields CASSQEEGTGANVLTF.

The rearrangement links TRBV29-1 to TRBJ1-4; the match to TRBD1 covers 8 bases. The CDR3 loop spans 14 amino acids. Germline values: CDR1 SQVTM, CDR2 ANQGSEA. V dropped 7 bases and J dropped 11; count of bases not matched to a gene: 15. CDR3 residues: CSARSTGGTNKLFF. CDR3 in DNA: TGCAGCGCACGTAGTACAGGGGGAACGAACAAACTGTTTTTT.

Points on this clone: The identical CDR3 is also encoded by other nucleotide sequences in the sample. The chain couples TRBV7-2 to TRBJ2-5; D may be TRBD2 (5 bases). CDR3 length: 14 amino acids. Between the trimmed V and J ends, which lost 0 bases and 5 bases, there was a span of 10 bases. The germline V gene has CDR1 SGHTA and CDR2 FQGNSA. The CDR3: CASSLAGRRETQYF. The CDR3 nucleotides are TGTGCCAGCAGCTTAGCTGGAAGGAGGGAGACCCAGTACTTC.

This chain connects TRBV28 to TRBJ1-5; 8 nucleotides line up with TRBD1. The germline CDR1 and CDR2 sequences are MDHEN and SYDVKM. This CDR3 is 16 amino acids long. V shed 2 bases and J 2 bases; nucleotides not matched to a gene: 5. The CDR3 region is CASSLLPGGGNQPQHF. The CDR3 bases are TGTGCCAGCAGTTTACTCCCAGGGGGCGGCAATCAGCCCCAGCATTTT. The variable domain in full, completed from reference TRBV28 and TRBJ1-5, reads DVKVTQSSRYLVKRTGEKVFLECVQDMDHENMFWYRQDPGLGLRLIYFSYDVKMKEKGDIPEGYSVSREKKERFSLILESASTNQTSMYLCASSLLPGGGNQPQHFGDGTRLSIL.

The CDR3 bases are TGTGCCACCACAACAACAGGTGGCCCGTCGTATGGCTACACCTTC. This gives the protein CATTTTGGPSYGYTF. The chain carries TRBV4-2 and TRBJ1-2, with a tentative D call TRBD1 (5 bases). CDR1 and CDR2 from the germline V gene are LGHNA and YNFKEQ. The length of the CDR3 is 15 residues. The V end lost 10 bases, the J end lost 5 bases, and 23 bases lay between the germline ends.

On this clone: Germline and junction disagree at one end, which may indicate a read error. The V gene is TRBV7-9, the J gene TRBJ2-5; no clear D. This CDR3 comprises 12 residues. Germline lookup yields CDR1 SEHNR and CDR2 FQNEAQ (reference sequence). The CDR3: CSSSPDGETQYF. The CDR3 DNA sequence: TGTTCCAGCAGCCCCGACGGGGAGACCCAGTACTTC.

This chain uses TRBV7-9 with TRBJ2-1, with 8 bases identical to TRBD2. Germline V gene sequence: CDR1 SEHNR, CDR2 FQNEAQ (reference sequence). CDR3 length: 15 amino acids. Germline trimming cut 6 bases from V and 6 bases from J; bases unmatched to any gene: 10. The DNA of the CDR3 is TGTGCCAGCAGTACCTTAGCGGGGAGGGCCAATGAGCAGTTCTTC. This gives the protein CASSTLAGRANEQFF.

This clone was observed a handful of times. V gene TRBV28 combines with J gene TRBJ1-2; D is uncertain. CDR1 and CDR2 from the germline V gene are MDHEN and SYDVKM. The V end was cut by 2 bases, the J end by 4 bases, with 11 bases between. The CDR3 consists of 14 residues. In DNA form, the CDR3 reads TGTGCCAGCAGTTTAAAGGGAGCCTTCTATGGCTACACCTTC. It translates to CASSLKGAFYGYTF.

This clone came up a few times. This CDR3 reads CASSLGQVATNEKLFF. The CDR3 DNA follows: TGCGCCAGCAGCTTGGGACAAGTTGCAACTAATGAAAAACTGTTTTTT. The rearrangement joins TRBV5-1 to TRBJ1-4, with D uncertain. V lost 0 bases to trimming and J lost 0 bases, with 9 bases between them. CDR3 size: 16 residues. CDR1 and CDR2 from the germline V gene are SGHRS and YFSETQ.

The J gene is TRBJ2-5, the V gene TRBV5-1; 10 bases fit TRBD1. Germline CDR1 and CDR2: SGHRS and YFSETQ. V lost 5 bases to trimming and J lost 4 bases; unmatched junction nucleotides: 5. The CDR3 runs to 14 residues. The DNA for the CDR3 is TGCGCCAGCAGACTACGGGACAGGGGAGAGACCCAGTACTTC. Translating gives CASRLRDRGETQYF.

There are a few counts of this clone. V gene TRBV5-6 combines with J gene TRBJ1-1; 8 positions match TRBD1. CDR3 length: 13 residues. The germline V gene encodes CDR1 SGHDT and CDR2 YYEEEE. J gave up 4 bases and V 5 bases, and 4 bases lay outside the gene matches. This chain's CDR3 is CASRVTGGTEAFF. Here the CDR3 DNA reads TGTGCCAGCAGGGTTACAGGGGGCACTGAAGCTTTCTTT.

The V gene is TRBV7-9, the J gene TRBJ2-7; the D gene is possibly TRBD2 (6 bases). Deletions cut 4 bases from V and 7 bases from J, with 20 bases between. Germline values: CDR1 SEHNR, CDR2 FQNEAQ (reference sequence). The CDR3 is 15 amino acids. For the CDR3, the DNA is TGTGCCAGCAGCTCATCCGGGACTCGCTTCGGGGAGCAGTACTTC. Translation gives CASSSSGTRFGEQYF.

CDR3 protein: CASSYSSEQFF. CDR3 bases: TGTGCCAGCAGTTACTCCAGTGAGCAGTTCTTC. The V gene is TRBV6-6, the J gene TRBJ2-1; no clear D. Germline loops: CDR1 MNHNY, CDR2 SVGAGI (reference sequence). This CDR3 is 11 amino acids long. V shed 0 bases and J shed 9 bases, with 3 bases lying between them.

This chain links TRBV6-1 with TRBJ2-3; 7 bases match TRBD2. CDR3 length: 16 amino acids. CDR1 and CDR2 (germline): MNHNS, SASEGT. Unmatched junction bases numbered 9, after V lost 1 base and J lost 5 bases. In nucleotides, the CDR3 is TGTGCCAGCAGTGAAGTGGTGGGGGGAGGGCGAGATACGCAGTATTTT. Its protein is CASSEVVGGGRDTQYF.

V and J are TRBV29-1 and TRBJ1-1; a weak D match, TRBD1 (6 bases). Deletions cut 5 bases from V and 1 base from J, with 11 bases between. This CDR3 is built from 13 residues. Germline lookup yields CDR1 SQVTM and CDR2 ANQGSEA. CDR3 coding DNA: TGCAGCGTTACTTGGACAGCGAACACTGAAGCTTTCTTT. This gives the protein CSVTWTANTEAFF.

The table lists this clone with a count of one. The chain carries TRBV2 and TRBJ2-7; D call uncertain. The CDR3 has 16 amino acids. Germline CDR1 SNHLY, CDR2 FYNNEI. V lost 1 base and J lost 0, with 13 bases in between. In DNA, the CDR3 is TGTGCCAGCAGTGAAGGCGTCCTAGACGCCTCCTACGAGCAGTACTTC. Protein: CASSEGVLDASYEQYF.

This clone was counted between two and nine times. The chain carries TRBV19 and TRBJ2-2; 9 bases line up with TRBD1. V gave up 5 bases and J gave up 5 bases; unmatched junction bases: 6. Per the germline V gene, CDR1 is LNHDA and CDR2 is SQIVND (reference sequence). The CDR3 runs 15 residues. The CDR3 sequence is CASSPDRGGTGELFF. The DNA of the CDR3 is TGTGCCAGTAGTCCGGACAGGGGTGGGACCGGGGAGCTGTTTTTT. The full variable domain, with the rest looked up from reference TRBV19 and TRBJ2-2, is DGGITQSPKYLFRKEGQNVTLSCEQNLNHDAMYWYRQDPGQGLRLIYYSQIVNDFQKGDIAEGYSVSREKKESFPLTVTSAQKNPTAFYLCASSPDRGGTGELFFGEGSRLTVL.

V and J are TRBV14 and TRBJ2-3; a possible D gene is TRBD1 (6 bases). Trimming left V 4 bases short and J 1 base short, with 15 bases between. Germline V gene sequence: CDR1 SGHDN, CDR2 FVKESK. There are 16 residues in the CDR3. In nucleotides, the CDR3 is TGTGCCAGCAGCCGGATTCTGGGACACGGCACAGATACGCAGTATTTT. It yields the protein CASSRILGHGTDTQYF.

V is TRBV7-2 and J is TRBJ2-5; TRBD2 agrees at 13 bases. CDR3 size: 16 residues. The V and J ends lost 5 bases and 5 bases, in that order; junction bases with no gene match: 8. In germline, CDR1 is SGHTA, CDR2 FQGNSA. The CDR3 nucleotides read TGTGCCAGCAGCACTAGCGGGGGGGTATATGTGGAGACCCAGTACTTC. Translated: CASSTSGGVYVETQYF. The full variable domain, with the rest looked up from reference TRBV7-2 and TRBJ2-5, is GAGVSQSPSNKVTEKGKDVELRCDPISGHTALYWYRQSLGQGLEFLIYFQGNSAPDKSGLPSDRFSAERTGGSVSTLTIQRTQQEDSAVYLCASSTSGGVYVETQYFGPGTRLLVL.

This clone was recorded only once. This sequence joins TRBV9 and TRBJ1-1; 10 bases map to TRBD1. V lost 0 bases and J lost 5; bases outside the gene matches: 4. The germline V gene has CDR1 SGDLS and CDR2 YYNGEE. The CDR3 sequence is 15 residues long. The CDR3 sequence: CASSVVGQGSTEAFF. The CDR3 nucleotides are TGTGCCAGCAGCGTAGTGGGACAGGGGTCGACTGAAGCTTTCTTT.

The chain joins TRBV12-5 to TRBJ1-2; D gene ambiguous. Trimming pared 6 bases from V and 4 bases from J, leaving 15 bases between. CDR1 is LGHNT, CDR2 FRNRAP, per germline. CDR3 length: 14 residues. CDR3 nucleotide sequence: TGTGCTAGTGGCCCTGCCGAGAGAGGCTATGGCTACACCTTC. This sequence encodes CASGPAERGYGYTF.